The 25 T cell receptor beta chains given below trace back to one sample, sequenced in a study of T cell clones after liver transplantation. Sequencing was performed with immunoSEQ multiplex PCR; in TCRdb, only in-frame clones are kept and a portion is missing. The data contain tens of thousands of clones, around three quarters of them singletons. The material was CD4+ T cells from blood, obtained at the approximately 15-month timepoint. The receptors were sampled from a human patient who received a liver transplant. Some T cells may have originated in the graft donor.

Ten or more counts support this clone. The chain links TRBV5-4 to TRBJ1-1; D unclear. V lost 3 bases and J 2 bases, leaving 14 bases between the germline ends. This CDR3 region has 15 residues. Looked up from germline, CDR1 is SGHNT and CDR2 is YYREEE (reference sequence). CDR3: CASSSDRFSNTEAFF. The DNA for the CDR3 is TGTGCCAGCAGCTCTGACCGATTCTCCAACACTGAAGCTTTCTTT.

The chain employs TRBV19 and TRBJ1-3; D gene unclear. This CDR3 has 15 residues. V shed 3 bases and J shed 0 bases, with 9 bases lying between them. Germline V gene sequence: CDR1 LNHDA, CDR2 SQIVND (reference sequence). As DNA, the CDR3 is TGTGCCAGTAGTATGGCCGGACTCTCTGGAAACACCATATATTTT. Translation: CASSMAGLSGNTIYF.

The chain employs TRBV30 and TRBJ1-3, with D perhaps matching TRBD1 (5 bases). CDR3 size: 14 residues. Trimming removed 0 bases from V and 6 bases from J, with 12 bases in between. Germline V gene data show CDR1 as GTSNPN and CDR2 as SVGIG (reference sequence). The CDR3 nucleotides read TGTGCCTGGAGTGTACCGGGGCGGACAAACACCATATATTTT. It specifies CAWSVPGRTNTIYF.

As concerns this clone: This specimen includes other DNA sequences encoding the same CDR3. The chain combines TRBV19 with TRBJ2-1, with 10 nucleotides matching TRBD2. CDR3 length: 14 residues. Germline V gives CDR1 LNHDA, CDR2 SQIVND (reference sequence). The J segment lost 0 bases and the V segment lost 10 bases, leaving 3 bases of the junction unmatched. The CDR3 DNA reads TGTGCCACCTTAGCGGGGGGCTCCTACAATGAGCAGTTCTTC. Its translation: CATLAGGSYNEQFF.

By sample share, this clone is medium-sized (0.01 to 0.1%). The rearrangement uses TRBV18 and TRBJ1-1; possibly TRBD1 for D (5 bases). The ends were cut back, 1 base at V and 3 bases at J, with 9 bases in the middle. The CDR3 has 14 residues. Germline CDR1 is KGHSH and CDR2 is LQKENI. CDR3 region: CASSPLPGDTEAFF. DNA of the CDR3: TGTGCCAGCTCACCACTCCCGGGGGACACTGAAGCTTTCTTT.

V is TRBV5-1 and J is TRBJ1-5, with 9 bases identical to TRBD1. The V segment lost 2 bases and the J segment 7 bases; nucleotides outside the gene matches: 7. CDR1 SGHRS and CDR2 YFSETQ come from the germline V gene. This CDR3 is 15 amino acids long. The CDR3 sequence is CASSFTGGREQPQHF. CDR3 in DNA: TGCGCCAGCAGCTTTACAGGGGGCCGGGAGCAGCCCCAGCATTTT.

This chain uses TRBV5-4 with TRBJ2-6; the D call may be TRBD1 or TRBD2 (5 bases each). Germline V gene sequence: CDR1 SGHNT, CDR2 YYREEE (reference sequence). The CDR3 runs 18 residues. V was pared by 5 bases and J by 1 base, with 19 bases between. CDR3 in amino acids: CASSSGGTGPSGANVLTF. Here the CDR3 DNA reads TGTGCCAGCAGTTCCGGTGGGACGGGGCCTTCTGGGGCCAACGTCCTGACTTTC.

As regards this clone: One end of the junction does not line up with germline, which may come from a read error. The V and J genes are TRBV15 and TRBJ2-3, with 7 bases identical to TRBD2. This CDR3 spans 14 amino acids. From germline, CDR1 is LNHNV and CDR2 YYDKDF (reference sequence). The CDR3 nucleotides are TGTGCCACCAGCAGAAGCTTGACTAGCTTCATTTCGAATTTT. The encoded protein is CATSRSLTSFISNF.

V gene TRBV10-3 combines with J gene TRBJ2-1; no firm D call. The CDR3 length is 12 residues. V lost 4 bases, J lost 6 bases, and 7 bases lay in between. CDR1 and CDR2 (germline): ENHRY, SYGVKD. The CDR3 loop is CAISATGNEQFF. The CDR3 DNA reads as TGTGCCATCAGTGCCACTGGCAATGAGCAGTTCTTC.

This chain connects TRBV29-1 to TRBJ2-7; no clear D. The V and J ends lost 2 bases and 3 bases respectively, with 14 bases between them. The CDR3 is made up of 14 amino acids. From germline, CDR1 is SQVTM and CDR2 ANQGSEA. CDR3 loop: CSVEKRERNYEQYV. The DNA for the CDR3 is TGCAGCGTTGAAAAAAGGGAAAGAAACTACGAGCAGTACGTC.

V and J are TRBV11-2 and TRBJ2-7, with D possibly being TRBD2 (5 bases). V gave up 2 bases and J gave up 0 bases, with 14 bases separating them. Germline V lookup: CDR1 SGHAT, CDR2 FQNNGV. The CDR3 has 16 amino acids. The CDR3 here is CASSLTGVVSSYEQYV. In DNA form, the CDR3 reads TGTGCCAGCAGCTTAACCGGGGTGGTTAGCTCCTACGAGCAGTACGTC.

The gene calls are TRBV9 and TRBJ2-3, with D possibly being TRBD1 or TRBD2 (5 bases each). The V end lost 3 bases, the J end lost 6 bases, and 20 bases lay between the germline ends. CDR3 size: 16 residues. Per germline, CDR1 SGDLS and CDR2 YYNGEE. The CDR3 sequence is CASSGGPGPTSDTQYF. CDR3 coding DNA: TGTGCCAGCAGCGGAGGGCCGGGGCCAACCTCGGATACGCAGTATTTT.

On this clone: Other DNA sequences within the sample encode an identical CDR3. CDR3 amino acids: CASSVNSQETQYF. In DNA, the CDR3 is TGTGCCAGCAGTGTAAACAGCCAAGAGACCCAGTACTTC. The chain employs TRBV2 and TRBJ2-5; D unclear. Trimming took 4 bases from V and 1 from J, leaving 7 bases between them. In germline, CDR1 is SNHLY, CDR2 FYNNEI. The CDR3 spans 13 residues. The full variable domain, in which reference TRBV2 and TRBJ2-5 provide the parts outside the CDR3, is EPEVTQTPSHQVTQMGQEVILRCVPISNHLYFYWYRQILGQKVEFLVSFYNNEISEKSEIFDDQFSVERPDGSNFTLKIRSTKLEDSAMYFCASSVNSQETQYFGPGTRLLVL.

The chain employs TRBV6-1 and TRBJ2-3; 8 bases are a match to TRBD2. Germline V gene sequence: CDR1 MNHNS, CDR2 SASEGT. The CDR3 covers 17 residues. Trimming at V came to 2 bases and at J to 0 bases, leaving 7 bases not matched to a gene. In nucleotides, the CDR3 is TGTGCCAGCAGTGAAAATGCGGGGGGATCTAGCACAGATACGCAGTATTTT. Translation gives CASSENAGGSSTDTQYF.

This clone came up many times. The same CDR3 also results from other DNA sequences found in this sample. V and J are TRBV6-1 and TRBJ2-7; 8 nucleotides align to TRBD1. This CDR3 spans 15 amino acids. The germline V gene encodes CDR1 MNHNS and CDR2 SASEGT. The ends lost 4 bases at V and 2 bases at J; junction bases unmatched: 7. Here the CDR3 reads CASSVAGQAPYEQYF. The CDR3 nucleotides read TGTGCCAGCAGTGTGGCGGGACAGGCCCCCTACGAGCAGTACTTC.

This sequence joins TRBV19 and TRBJ2-1, with 9 bases aligning to TRBD2. V trimming: 1 base; J trimming: 7 bases; junction bases outside the gene matches: 8. This CDR3 has 16 amino acids. Germline CDR1 and CDR2: LNHDA and SQIVND (reference sequence). CDR3 amino acids: CASSIARAGGLNEQFF. For the CDR3, the DNA is TGTGCCAGTAGTATAGCAAGAGCGGGGGGTTTAAATGAGCAGTTCTTC.

The chain links TRBV5-1 to TRBJ2-5; 8 bases match TRBD1. This CDR3 region has 15 residues. Trimming cost V 0 bases and J 0 bases; bases outside gene matches: 1. Per the germline V gene, CDR1 is SGHRS and CDR2 is YFSETQ. DNA for the CDR3: TGCGCCAGCAGCTTGGGACAGGGGTACCAAGAGACCCAGTACTTC. Encoded protein: CASSLGQGYQETQYF.

The V call is TRBV11-2, the J call TRBJ2-3; TRBD1 matches 7 bases. Germline-derived CDR1 and CDR2 are SGHAT and FQNNGV. J gave up 1 base and V 4 bases, and 8 bases lay outside the gene matches. This CDR3 has 16 amino acids. CDR3 protein: CASSSHRGVGTDTQYF. In nucleotides, the CDR3 is TGTGCCAGCAGCTCACACAGGGGCGTCGGCACAGATACGCAGTATTTT.

The chain has TRBV7-2 and TRBJ2-3, with 9 bases matching TRBD2. Trimming removed 5 bases from V and 0 bases from J; junction bases left unmatched: 9. This CDR3 spans 17 amino acids. CDR1 and CDR2 from the germline V gene are SGHTA and FQGNSA. The CDR3 DNA reads TGTGCCAGCAGCCTCAGTGGGGCGGGAGGGAGCACAGATACGCAGTATTTT. Translation: CASSLSGAGGSTDTQYF.

The rearrangement joins TRBV19 to TRBJ1-2; 7 bases fit TRBD1. Germline V CDR1 and CDR2: LNHDA, SQIVND (reference sequence). After removal of 4 bases from V and 2 bases from J, the junction contained 7 bases not matched to a gene. The CDR3 totals 15 residues. CDR3 residues: CASSSVGTENYGYTF. CDR3 sequence (DNA): TGTGCCAGTAGTAGCGTTGGGACAGAAAACTATGGCTACACCTTC.

This clone has only a few counts. The genes are TRBV2 and TRBJ2-5, with D maybe TRBD2 (6 bases). Looked up from germline, CDR1 is SNHLY and CDR2 is FYNNEI. CDR3 length: 15 residues. The V gene lost 6 bases and the J gene lost 1 base, with 15 bases spanning the gap. CDR3 residues: CASSRGTLPQETQYF. CDR3 nucleotide sequence: TGTGCCAGCAGCCGCGGGACTTTACCCCAAGAGACCCAGTACTTC.

The rearrangement uses TRBV2 and TRBJ2-2, with no clear D. The CDR3 contains 12 residues. V was pared by 3 bases and J by 4 bases, with 3 bases between. CDR1 and CDR2 from the germline V gene are SNHLY and FYNNEI. CDR3 nucleotide sequence: TGTGCCAGCAGTGACCCCACCGGGGAGCTGTTTTTT. The encoded protein is CASSDPTGELFF.

A remark on this clone: Other DNA sequences from this sample encode an identical CDR3 as well. The J gene is TRBJ1-3, the V gene TRBV30; D unclear. Germline V lookup: CDR1 GTSNPN, CDR2 SVGIG (reference sequence). V was cut by 0 bases and J by 0 bases, with 6 bases left in between. The CDR3 length is 14 residues. The DNA for the CDR3 is TGTGCCTGGAGTGTAAGGTCCTCTGGAAACACCATATATTTT. Its translation is CAWSVRSSGNTIYF.

The chain combines TRBV19 with TRBJ2-7, with D perhaps matching TRBD1 (6 bases). This CDR3 has 13 residues. V shed 4 bases and J shed 7 bases, with 14 bases lying between them. Looked up from germline, CDR1 is LNHDA and CDR2 is SQIVND (reference sequence). The CDR3 protein is CASSTHRDGEQYF. Written as DNA, the CDR3 is TGTGCCAGTAGTACCCACAGGGACGGGGAGCAGTACTTC.

CDR3 protein: CASSQTSGTDTQYF. The CDR3 bases are TGTGCCAGCAGCCAAACTAGCGGTACAGATACGCAGTATTTT. The J gene is TRBJ2-3, the V gene TRBV7-6, with 8 bases aligning to TRBD2. Germline assignment: CDR1 SGHVS and CDR2 FNYEAQ. V shed 5 bases and J 3 bases; nucleotides not matched to a gene: 4. The CDR3 consists of 14 residues.